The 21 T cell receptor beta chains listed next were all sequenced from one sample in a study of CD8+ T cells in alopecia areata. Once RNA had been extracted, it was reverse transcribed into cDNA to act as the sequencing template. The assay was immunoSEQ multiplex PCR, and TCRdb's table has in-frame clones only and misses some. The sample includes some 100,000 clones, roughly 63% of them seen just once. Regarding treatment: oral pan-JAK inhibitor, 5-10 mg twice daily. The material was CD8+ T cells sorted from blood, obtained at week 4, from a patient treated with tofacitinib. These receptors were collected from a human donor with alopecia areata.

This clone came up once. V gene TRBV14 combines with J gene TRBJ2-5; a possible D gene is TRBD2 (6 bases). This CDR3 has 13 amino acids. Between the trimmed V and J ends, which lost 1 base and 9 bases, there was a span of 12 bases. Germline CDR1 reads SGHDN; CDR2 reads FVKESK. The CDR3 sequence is CASSQVQGGAQYF. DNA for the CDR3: TGTGCCAGCAGCCAAGTGCAGGGAGGAGCCCAGTACTTC.

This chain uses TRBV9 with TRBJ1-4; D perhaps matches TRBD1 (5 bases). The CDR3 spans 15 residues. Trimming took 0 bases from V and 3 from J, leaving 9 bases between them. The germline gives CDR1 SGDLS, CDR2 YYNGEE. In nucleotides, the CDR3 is TGTGCCAGCAGCGTAGCGGGGCTGGCTAATGAAAAACTGTTTTTT. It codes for CASSVAGLANEKLFF. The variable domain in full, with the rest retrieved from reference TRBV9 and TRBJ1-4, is DSGVTQTPKHLITATGQRVTLRCSPRSGDLSVYWYQQSLDQGLQFLIQYYNGEERAKGNILERFSAQQFPDLHSELNLSSLELGDSALYFCASSVAGLANEKLFFGSGTQLSVL.

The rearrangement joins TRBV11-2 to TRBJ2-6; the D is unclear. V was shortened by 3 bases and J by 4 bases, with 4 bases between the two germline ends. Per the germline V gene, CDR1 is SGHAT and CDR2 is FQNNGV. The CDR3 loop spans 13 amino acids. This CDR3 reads CASSLGGANVLTF. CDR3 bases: TGTGCCAGCAGCTTGGGCGGGGCCAACGTCCTGACTTTC.

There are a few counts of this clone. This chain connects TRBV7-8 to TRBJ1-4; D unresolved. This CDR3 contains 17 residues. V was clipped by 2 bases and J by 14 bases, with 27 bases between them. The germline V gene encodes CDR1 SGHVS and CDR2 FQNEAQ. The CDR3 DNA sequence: TGTGCCAGCAGCTTAACGGCCCCGAGCGAATCCCCCAAAAGGCTGTTTTTT. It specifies CASSLTAPSESPKRLFF. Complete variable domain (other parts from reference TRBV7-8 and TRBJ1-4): GAGVSQSPRYKVAKRGQDVALRCDPISGHVSLFWYQQALGQGPEFLTYFQNEAQLDKSGLPSDRFFAERPEGSVSTLKIQRTQQEDSAVYLCASSLTAPSESPKRLFFGSGTQLSVL.

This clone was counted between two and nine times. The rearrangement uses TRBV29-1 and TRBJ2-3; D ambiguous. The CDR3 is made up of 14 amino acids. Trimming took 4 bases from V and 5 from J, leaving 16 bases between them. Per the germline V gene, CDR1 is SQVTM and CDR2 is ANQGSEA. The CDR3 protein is CSVVGSSTGDTQYF. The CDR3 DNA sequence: TGCAGCGTTGTCGGTAGTTCAACCGGAGATACGCAGTATTTT.

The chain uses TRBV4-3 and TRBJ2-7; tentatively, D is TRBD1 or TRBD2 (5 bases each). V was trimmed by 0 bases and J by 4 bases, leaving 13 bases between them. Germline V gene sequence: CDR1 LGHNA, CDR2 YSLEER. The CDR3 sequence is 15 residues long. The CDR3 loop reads CASSQDGDASYEQYF. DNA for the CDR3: TGCGCCAGCAGCCAAGATGGGGACGCATCATACGAGCAGTACTTC.

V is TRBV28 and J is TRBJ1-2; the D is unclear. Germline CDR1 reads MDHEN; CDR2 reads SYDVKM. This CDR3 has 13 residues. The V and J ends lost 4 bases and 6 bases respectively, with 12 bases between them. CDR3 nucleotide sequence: TGTGCCAGCAGTTCCGAGTTCGGGGATGGCTACACCTTC. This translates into CASSSEFGDGYTF.

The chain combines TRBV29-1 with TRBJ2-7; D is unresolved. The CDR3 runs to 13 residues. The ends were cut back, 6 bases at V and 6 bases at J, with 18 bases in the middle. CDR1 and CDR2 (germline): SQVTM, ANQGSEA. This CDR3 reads CSVPDVTKGEQYF. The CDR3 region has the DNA TGCAGCGTACCCGACGTCACTAAAGGCGAGCAGTACTTC.

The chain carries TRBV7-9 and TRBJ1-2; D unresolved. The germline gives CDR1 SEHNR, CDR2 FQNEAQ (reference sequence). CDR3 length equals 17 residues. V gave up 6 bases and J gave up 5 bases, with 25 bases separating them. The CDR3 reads CASSNTLGRLVPYGYTF. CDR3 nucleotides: TGTGCCAGCAGTAATACTCTAGGTCGCCTGGTACCTTATGGCTACACCTTC.

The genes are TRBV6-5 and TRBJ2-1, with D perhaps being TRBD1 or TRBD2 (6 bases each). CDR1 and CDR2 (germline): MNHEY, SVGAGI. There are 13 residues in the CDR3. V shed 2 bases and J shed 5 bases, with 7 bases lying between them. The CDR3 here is CASSYGGHNEQFF. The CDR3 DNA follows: TGTGCCAGCAGTTACGGGGGGCACAATGAGCAGTTCTTC.

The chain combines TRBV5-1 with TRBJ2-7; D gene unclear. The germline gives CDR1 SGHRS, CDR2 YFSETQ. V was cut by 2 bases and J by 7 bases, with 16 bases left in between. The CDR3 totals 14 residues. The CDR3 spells CASSLDSPLEEQYF. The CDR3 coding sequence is TGCGCCAGCAGCTTAGATTCTCCTCTCGAAGAGCAGTACTTC. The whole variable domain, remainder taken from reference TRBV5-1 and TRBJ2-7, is KAGVTQTPRYLIKTRGQQVTLSCSPISGHRSVSWYQQTPGQGLQFLFEYFSETQRNKGNFPGRFSGRQFSNSRSEMNVSTLELGDSALYLCASSLDSPLEEQYFGPGTRLTVT.

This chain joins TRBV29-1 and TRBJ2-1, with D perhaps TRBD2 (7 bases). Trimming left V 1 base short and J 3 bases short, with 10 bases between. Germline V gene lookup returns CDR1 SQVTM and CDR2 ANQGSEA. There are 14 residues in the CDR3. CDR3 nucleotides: TGCAGCGTTGAAGCGGGGGGCCTCTACAATGAGCAGTTCTTC. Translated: CSVEAGGLYNEQFF.

The CDR3 bases are TGTGCCAGCAGTTTAGGGGGAGAGACCTATGGCTACACCTTC. Translation: CASSLGGETYGYTF. The chain links TRBV27 to TRBJ1-2, with D possibly TRBD1 on 5 matching bases. CDR3 length: 14 residues. V gave up 2 bases and J gave up 4 bases, with 11 bases separating them. Germline lookup yields CDR1 MNHEY and CDR2 SMNVEV (reference sequence).

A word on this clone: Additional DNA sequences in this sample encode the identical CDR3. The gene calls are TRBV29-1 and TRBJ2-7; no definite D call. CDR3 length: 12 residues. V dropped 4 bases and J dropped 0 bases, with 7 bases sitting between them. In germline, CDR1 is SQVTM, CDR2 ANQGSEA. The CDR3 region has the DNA TGCAGCGTTGCGGCAGACTCCTACGAGCAGTACTTC. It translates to CSVAADSYEQYF.

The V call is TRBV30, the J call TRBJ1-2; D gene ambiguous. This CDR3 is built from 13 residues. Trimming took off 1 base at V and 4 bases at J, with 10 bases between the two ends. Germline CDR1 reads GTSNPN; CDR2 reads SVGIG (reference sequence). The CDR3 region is CAWSALGIYGYTF. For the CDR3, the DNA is TGTGCCTGGAGTGCGCTGGGCATCTATGGCTACACCTTC.

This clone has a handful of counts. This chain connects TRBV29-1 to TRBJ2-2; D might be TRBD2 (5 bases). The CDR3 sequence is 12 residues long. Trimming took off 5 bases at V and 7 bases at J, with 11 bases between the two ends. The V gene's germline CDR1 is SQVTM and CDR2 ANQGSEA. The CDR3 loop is CSVLRENGELFF. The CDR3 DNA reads TGCAGCGTTTTGAGGGAAAACGGGGAGCTGTTTTTT.

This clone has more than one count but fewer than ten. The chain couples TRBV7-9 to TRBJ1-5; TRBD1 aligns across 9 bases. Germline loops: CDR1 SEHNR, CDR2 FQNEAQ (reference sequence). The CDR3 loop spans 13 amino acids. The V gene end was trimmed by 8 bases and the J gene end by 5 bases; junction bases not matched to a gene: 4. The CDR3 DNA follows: TGTGCCAGCGGGGGACAGGGACATCAGCCCCAGCATTTT. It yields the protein CASGGQGHQPQHF.

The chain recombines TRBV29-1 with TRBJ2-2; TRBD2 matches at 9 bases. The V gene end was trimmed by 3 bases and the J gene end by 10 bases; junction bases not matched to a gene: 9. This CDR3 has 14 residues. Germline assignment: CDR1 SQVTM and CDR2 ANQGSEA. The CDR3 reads CSVELAGGPMELFF. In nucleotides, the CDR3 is TGCAGCGTTGAGCTCGCGGGGGGGCCAATGGAGCTGTTTTTT.

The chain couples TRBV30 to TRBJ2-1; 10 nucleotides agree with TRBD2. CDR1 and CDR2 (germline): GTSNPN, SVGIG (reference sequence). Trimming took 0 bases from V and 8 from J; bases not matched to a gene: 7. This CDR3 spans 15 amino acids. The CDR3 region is CAWSVNPSGGHEQFF. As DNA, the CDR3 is TGTGCCTGGAGTGTAAATCCTAGCGGGGGACATGAGCAGTTCTTC.

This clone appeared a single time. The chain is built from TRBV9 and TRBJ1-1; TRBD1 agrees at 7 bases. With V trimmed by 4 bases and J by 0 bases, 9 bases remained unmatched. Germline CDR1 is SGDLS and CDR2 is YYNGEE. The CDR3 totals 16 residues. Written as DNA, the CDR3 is TGTGCCAGCAGCCCGGGGACAGCGGACATGAACACTGAAGCTTTCTTT. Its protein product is CASSPGTADMNTEAFF.

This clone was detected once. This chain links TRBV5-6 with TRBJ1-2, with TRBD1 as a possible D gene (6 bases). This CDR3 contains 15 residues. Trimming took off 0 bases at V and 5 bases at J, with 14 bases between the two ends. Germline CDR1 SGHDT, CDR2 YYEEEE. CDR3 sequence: CASSLGQAPSYGYTF. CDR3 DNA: TGTGCCAGCAGCTTGGGACAGGCCCCGTCGTATGGCTACACCTTC.